These 5 T cell receptor beta chains originate from one sample sequenced in a study of T cells in Graves' hyperthyroidism and ophthalmopathy. What was amplified from RNA transcripts were TCR beta CDR3 regions. The HTBI primer set served for first-round RT-PCR of the TCR CDR3. One entry per CDR3 protein, called by TCRdb with MiXCR from the multiplex PCR reads. The sample carries more than 500,000 distinct CDR3 sequences, around 15% recorded once. Sequences were obtained from blood. These receptors were collected from a woman in her thirties with Graves' hyperthyroidism.

This chain links TRBV28 with TRBJ1-5, with no clear D. V gave up 2 bases and J gave up 3 bases, with 8 bases separating them. Germline-derived CDR1 and CDR2 are MDHEN and SYDVKM. The CDR3 totals 14 residues. The CDR3 protein is CASSLDGPNQPQHF. The CDR3 nucleotides are TGTGCCAGCAGTTTAGACGGTCCCAATCAGCCCCAGCATTTT.

This clonotype came up many times. The chain has TRBV7-9 and TRBJ2-5; D assignment may be TRBD1 or TRBD2 (6 bases each). Trimming left V 3 bases short and J 2 bases short, with 13 bases between. The length of the CDR3 is 15 residues. Germline values: CDR1 SEHNR, CDR2 FQNEAQ (reference sequence). CDR3 DNA sequence: TGTGCCAGCAGCTTGGGCGGGACACTTCAAGAGACCCAGTACTTC. Amino acids: CASSLGGTLQETQYF.

There are a few counts of this clonotype. The chain uses TRBV6-9 and TRBJ1-2; D remains unclear. Trimming shortened V by 3 bases and J by 0 bases, and 11 bases separated the two germline ends. Germline V gene sequence: CDR1 MNHGY, CDR2 SVAAGI. This CDR3 has 15 residues. DNA for the CDR3: TGTGCCAGCAGTTACCCGATAGAAGCTAACTATGGCTACACCTTC. This codes for CASSYPIEANYGYTF.

This clonotype was found a few times. This chain links TRBV4-2 with TRBJ1-2; 7 bases agree with TRBD1. This CDR3 is built from 15 residues. The V gene's germline CDR1 is LGHNA and CDR2 YNFKEQ. V dropped 0 bases and J dropped 4; count of bases not matched to a gene: 5. CDR3 in DNA: TGTGCCAGCAGCCAAGAGACAGGGATCCCCTATGGCTACACCTTC. It codes for CASSQETGIPYGYTF.

There are a few counts of this clonotype. The gene calls are TRBV15 and TRBJ2-1; D is perhaps TRBD1 (6 bases). This CDR3 contains 14 residues. Trimming removed 5 bases at V and 8 bases at J, with 16 bases between. The V gene's germline CDR1 is LNHNV and CDR2 YYDKDF (reference sequence). CDR3 sequence (DNA): TGTGCCACCAGCCCGGACAGCCTTGGCGATGAGCAGTTCTTC. Its translation is CATSPDSLGDEQFF.